This passage covers 2 T cell receptor beta chains from one sample sequenced in a study of response to subunit inactivated influenza vaccine. In TCRdb, the RT-PCR reads were re-called with MiXCR into one record per CDR3 protein. The data contain 650,000 to 800,000 distinct CDR3 sequences, about 18% of them singletons. Source: PBMCs from blood, taken about 5 days after vaccination. These receptors were obtained from a man in his fifties who received an inactivated influenza vaccine.

This clonotype was counted only a few times. The chain recombines TRBV15 with TRBJ2-1; no clear D. CDR1 and CDR2 from the germline V gene are LNHNV and YYDKDF (reference sequence). V was clipped by 0 bases and J by 8 bases, with 8 bases between them. This CDR3 is 13 amino acids long. The CDR3 bases are TGTGCCACCAGCAGAGATTTCGCCCATGAGCAGTTCTTC. As protein: CATSRDFAHEQFF. Based on the CDR3 plus reference TRBV15 and TRBJ2-1, the full variable domain is DAMVIQNPRYQVTQFGKPVTLSCSQTLNHNVMYWYQQKSSQAPKLLFHYYDKDFNNEADTPDNFQSRRPNTSFCFLDIRSPGLGDTAMYLCATSRDFAHEQFFGPGTRLTVL.

The J gene is TRBJ2-5, the V gene TRBV20-1, with 8 bases aligning to TRBD2. CDR1 and CDR2 from the germline V gene are DFQATT and SNEGSKA (reference sequence). This CDR3 spans 14 amino acids. Trimming took 1 base from V and 2 from J; bases not matched to a gene: 3. The CDR3 bases are TGCAGTGCTAGAGGTGGCGGGAGGCAAGAGACCCAGTACTTC. As protein: CSARGGGRQETQYF.